A single sample is the source of the 29 T cell receptor beta chains below, sequenced in a study of a mutant IDH1 vaccine in newly diagnosed glioma. Measured with immunoSEQ multiplex PCR; TCRdb has only the in-frame clones, and not every one. Seen here are 70,000 or so clones, 83% observed once, and the top ten hold about 4.5%. Time point of the sample: baseline, week 1 (first vaccination visit). The treatment: pre-vaccination baseline after standard-of-care therapy. Sequencing used peripheral blood mononuclear cells (PBMCs), obtained from a glioma patient treated with radiotherapy, temozolomide or both. These receptors were taken from a woman under 30 with glioma. Some clones in this sample may be carry-over from other donors' samples.

The count of this clone is one. V usage is TRBV7-9 and J usage is TRBJ2-5; D unresolved. This CDR3 is 13 amino acids long. The germline gives CDR1 SEHNR, CDR2 FQNEAQ (reference sequence). V gave up 3 bases and J gave up 5 bases, with 10 bases separating them. CDR3 region: CASSLVGVETQYF. The CDR3 nucleotides are TGTGCCAGCAGCTTGGTAGGCGTGGAGACCCAGTACTTC.

The V call is TRBV19, the J call TRBJ2-7, with D perhaps given as TRBD1 or TRBD2 (5 bases each). Germline V gene lookup returns CDR1 LNHDA and CDR2 SQIVND (reference sequence). The CDR3 runs 13 residues. The ends were cut back, 5 bases at V and 9 bases at J, with 17 bases in the middle. Here the CDR3 reads CASSSGASAGQYF. The CDR3 DNA is TGTGCCAGTAGTTCCGGGGCTTCGGCGGGGCAGTACTTC. Looking up the rest from reference TRBV19 and TRBJ2-7 gives the full variable domain: DGGITQSPKYLFRKEGQNVTLSCEQNLNHDAMYWYRQDPGQGLRLIYYSQIVNDFQKGDIAEGYSVSREKKESFPLTVTSAQKNPTAFYLCASSSGASAGQYFGPGTRLTVT.

This rearrangement joins TRBV6-5 to TRBJ2-7, with a weak D call TRBD2 (6 bases). The CDR3 loop spans 13 amino acids. Trimming removed 0 bases from V and 7 bases from J, with 10 bases in between. Germline V lookup: CDR1 MNHEY, CDR2 SVGAGI. The CDR3 sequence is CASSYSWGDEQYF. The CDR3 DNA reads TGTGCCAGCAGTTACTCGTGGGGGGATGAGCAGTACTTC.

This chain joins TRBV15 and TRBJ2-1, with D perhaps matching TRBD1 or TRBD2 (5 bases each). The CDR3 covers 14 residues. The germline V gene has CDR1 LNHNV and CDR2 YYDKDF (reference sequence). Trimming stripped 5 bases from V and 9 bases from J, with 17 bases between. The CDR3 is CATSPQNLGPEQFF. The CDR3 coding sequence is TGTGCCACCAGCCCACAAAACCTGGGACCTGAGCAGTTCTTC.

The chain uses TRBV18 and TRBJ1-2, with TRBD1 as a possible D gene (6 bases). Germline CDR1 reads KGHSH; CDR2 reads LQKENI. The V end lost 3 bases, the J end lost 8 bases, and 10 bases lay between the germline ends. The CDR3 consists of 12 residues. CDR3 region: CASSPETGGYTF. Here the CDR3 DNA reads TGTGCCAGCTCACCGGAAACAGGGGGCTACACCTTC.

This clone was picked up one time. The chain combines TRBV19 with TRBJ2-7; D might be TRBD1 (5 bases). The CDR3 covers 15 residues. Germline CDR1 is LNHDA and CDR2 is SQIVND (reference sequence). Trimming left V 6 bases short and J 2 bases short, with 17 bases between. The CDR3 is CASSHSVGVAYEQYF. The CDR3 DNA sequence: TGTGCCAGTAGCCACTCCGTAGGGGTGGCCTACGAGCAGTACTTC.

The V and J genes are TRBV4-3 and TRBJ1-6; no clear D. The germline CDR1 and CDR2 sequences are LGHNA and YSLEER. There are 17 residues in the CDR3. V was shortened by 0 bases and J by 5 bases, with 14 bases between the two germline ends. CDR3: CASSQDGGEGNNSPLHF. CDR3 coding DNA: TGCGCCAGCAGCCAAGATGGCGGGGAGGGAAATAATTCACCCCTCCACTTT.

The chain couples TRBV19 to TRBJ1-1, with D possibly TRBD1 on 5 matching bases. Germline loops: CDR1 LNHDA, CDR2 SQIVND (reference sequence). This CDR3 has 14 amino acids. Trimming left V 3 bases short and J 6 bases short, with 14 bases between. This chain's CDR3 is CASSIWSGNPEAFF. The CDR3 DNA is TGTGCCAGTAGTATTTGGTCAGGGAATCCTGAAGCTTTCTTT.

This clone was picked up one time. V gene TRBV19 combines with J gene TRBJ1-5; the D gene is possibly TRBD1 (5 bases). Trimming removed 8 bases at V and 3 bases at J, with 17 bases between. Germline CDR1 LNHDA, CDR2 SQIVND (reference sequence). CDR3 length: 15 residues. DNA for the CDR3: TGTGCCAGTGGTAACGTCTGGGACCCCAATCAGCCCCAGCATTTT. This gives the protein CASGNVWDPNQPQHF. Complete variable domain (other parts from reference TRBV19 and TRBJ1-5): DGGITQSPKYLFRKEGQNVTLSCEQNLNHDAMYWYRQDPGQGLRLIYYSQIVNDFQKGDIAEGYSVSREKKESFPLTVTSAQKNPTAFYLCASGNVWDPNQPQHFGDGTRLSIL.

This clone was counted a few times. The V call is TRBV15, the J call TRBJ1-1, with D uncertain. V lost 0 bases and J 0 bases, leaving 8 bases between the germline ends. From germline, CDR1 is LNHNV and CDR2 YYDKDF (reference sequence). The CDR3 runs 15 residues. In DNA, the CDR3 is TGTGCCACCAGCAGAGAGCAGCAAATGAACACTGAAGCTTTCTTT. Residues: CATSREQQMNTEAFF.

The gene calls are TRBV7-3 and TRBJ2-5; 10 bases are a match to TRBD2. V dropped 5 bases and J dropped 5; count of bases not matched to a gene: 8. CDR1 is SGHTA, CDR2 FQGTGA, per germline. The CDR3 is 15 amino acids. CDR3 amino acids: CASSLSGGPGETQYF. The DNA of the CDR3 is TGTGCCAGCAGCCTTAGCGGGGGGCCCGGGGAGACCCAGTACTTC.

This clone was observed a handful of times. This sequence joins TRBV7-9 and TRBJ1-6; D perhaps matches TRBD1 (5 bases). CDR3 length: 14 residues. Germline assignment: CDR1 SEHNR and CDR2 FQNEAQ (reference sequence). Between the trimmed V and J ends, which lost 0 bases and 10 bases, there was a span of 10 bases. CDR3 coding DNA: TGTGCCAGCAGCTTAGCTGGGGACGGATCACCCCTCCACTTT. Amino acids: CASSLAGDGSPLHF.

The V and J genes are TRBV19 and TRBJ1-1; 8 bases are a match to TRBD1. Germline CDR1 LNHDA, CDR2 SQIVND (reference sequence). This CDR3 contains 15 residues. Trimming removed 5 bases from V and 1 base from J; junction bases left unmatched: 6. In DNA, the CDR3 is TGTGCCAGTAGTCAGGGGGCAGGGGGGAACACTGAAGCTTTCTTT. It codes for CASSQGAGGNTEAFF.

V gene TRBV29-1 combines with J gene TRBJ1-1; 7 bases line up with TRBD1. The ends lost 7 bases at V and 0 bases at J; junction bases unmatched: 5. Germline V CDR1 and CDR2: SQVTM, ANQGSEA. The CDR3 is made up of 13 amino acids. CDR3 DNA sequence: TGCAGCGCGGGACAGACCATGAACACTGAAGCTTTCTTT. This gives the protein CSAGQTMNTEAFF.

The chain is built from TRBV2 and TRBJ2-1; 10 nucleotides line up with TRBD2. From germline, CDR1 is SNHLY and CDR2 FYNNEI. This CDR3 has 14 amino acids. V gave up 5 bases and J gave up 11 bases; unmatched junction bases: 9. CDR3 region: CASSPSGGAGKQFF. Written as DNA, the CDR3 is TGTGCCAGCAGTCCGAGCGGGGGGGCCGGGAAGCAGTTCTTC.

This sequence joins TRBV5-6 and TRBJ2-6; maybe TRBD2 (5 bases). Trimming stripped 0 bases from V and 4 bases from J, with 8 bases between. The CDR3 is 15 residues long. The V gene's germline CDR1 is SGHDT and CDR2 YYEEEE. Written as DNA, the CDR3 is TGTGCCAGCAGCTTGGAGGGAGCCGGGGCCAACGTCCTGACTTTC. Residues: CASSLEGAGANVLTF.

This clone turned up a few times. The rearrangement uses TRBV30 and TRBJ1-2; 11 nucleotides align to TRBD1. Germline V CDR1 and CDR2: GTSNPN, SVGIG (reference sequence). The CDR3 covers 13 residues. Trimming cost V 8 bases and J 7 bases; bases outside gene matches: 9. The CDR3 protein is CALLSDRGLGYTF. The CDR3 DNA reads as TGTGCCCTGCTATCGGACAGGGGGCTTGGCTACACCTTC.

The V call is TRBV15, the J call TRBJ2-7, with D perhaps matching TRBD2 (5 bases). This CDR3 region has 13 residues. Germline V CDR1 and CDR2: LNHNV, YYDKDF (reference sequence). V lost 6 bases and J lost 5, with 14 bases in between. CDR3 DNA: TGTGCCACCAGGGAAACCGGAGGAGACGAGCAGTACTTC. Encoded protein: CATRETGGDEQYF.

This rearrangement joins TRBV5-1 to TRBJ2-7; 8 bases fit TRBD2. There are 15 residues in the CDR3. J lost 1 base, V lost 1 base, and 4 bases had no gene match. CDR1 and CDR2 (germline): SGHRS, YFSETQ. The CDR3 DNA reads TGCGCCAGCAGCTTGTTCGGGGGGGCGTCCTACGAGCAGTACTTC. Translation: CASSLFGGASYEQYF.

The table lists this clone with a count of one. This chain links TRBV10-3 with TRBJ1-6; 7 bases map to TRBD1. The CDR3 contains 14 residues. Germline CDR1 is ENHRY and CDR2 is SYGVKD. V trimming: 5 bases; J trimming: 7 bases; junction bases outside the gene matches: 5. CDR3 residues: CAISKAGGNSPLHF. CDR3 DNA: TGTGCCATCAGTAAGGCAGGGGGAAATTCACCCCTCCACTTT.

This chain connects TRBV6-6 to TRBJ1-5, with D unresolved. Germline V gene sequence: CDR1 MNHNY, CDR2 SVGAGI (reference sequence). The CDR3 contains 13 residues. V lost 2 bases and J lost 1, with 3 bases in between. The CDR3 loop is CASSYLSNQPQHF. The CDR3 region has the DNA TGTGCCAGCAGTTACCTAAGCAATCAGCCCCAGCATTTT.

CDR3 nucleotides: TGTGCCAGCATGGCAGGCCAAGGGACTGAAGCTTTCTTT. Translated, it gives CASMAGQGTEAFF. V is TRBV6-1 and J is TRBJ1-1; no clear D gene. Germline CDR1 reads MNHNS; CDR2 reads SASEGT. Trimming cost V 7 bases and J 5 bases, with 14 bases left between them. The CDR3 sequence is 13 residues long.

The chain uses TRBV5-1 and TRBJ2-3; D is perhaps TRBD1 (5 bases). V was pared by 2 bases and J by 0 bases, with 13 bases between. Germline values: CDR1 SGHRS, CDR2 YFSETQ. The CDR3 loop spans 16 amino acids. Here the CDR3 DNA reads TGCGCCAGCAGCTTACGCGACAGATCTAGCACAGATACGCAGTATTTT. Translation: CASSLRDRSSTDTQYF.

The chain uses TRBV5-6 and TRBJ1-2; no firm D call. Germline V CDR1 and CDR2: SGHDT, YYEEEE. This CDR3 is built from 14 residues. The ends were cut back, 1 base at V and 0 bases at J, with 7 bases in the middle. The CDR3 sequence: CASSLPSPNYGYTF. CDR3 nucleotides: TGTGCCAGCAGCTTGCCAAGTCCTAACTATGGCTACACCTTC.

This clone was counted once. This chain connects TRBV14 to TRBJ2-6, with 10 bases that match TRBD1. CDR1 and CDR2 (germline): SGHDN, FVKESK. This CDR3 spans 17 amino acids. V dropped 4 bases and J dropped 2; count of bases not matched to a gene: 5. As DNA, the CDR3 is TGTGCCAGCAGCCCCGGGACAGGGGAACCTGGGGCCAACGTCCTGACTTTC. Its protein is CASSPGTGEPGANVLTF.

CDR3 in amino acids: CSVSNGYTF. The CDR3 coding sequence is TGCAGCGTTTCCAATGGCTACACCTTC. This rearrangement joins TRBV29-1 to TRBJ1-2, with D hard to call. Germline assignment: CDR1 SQVTM and CDR2 ANQGSEA. The CDR3 has 9 amino acids. With 5 bases removed from V and 6 bases from J, the gap between germline ends came to 4 bases.

This clone was counted a few times. The chain combines TRBV6-5 with TRBJ1-5; D may be TRBD1 (5 bases). This CDR3 is built from 11 residues. Germline V gives CDR1 MNHEY, CDR2 SVGAGI. Trimming took off 8 bases at V and 9 bases at J, with 11 bases between the two ends. This CDR3 reads CASGTGGPQHF. The DNA of the CDR3 is TGTGCCAGCGGGACCGGAGGGCCCCAGCATTTT.

The rearrangement uses TRBV10-1 and TRBJ2-7, with D tentatively TRBD2 (5 bases). Germline CDR1 and CDR2: WNHNN and SYGVQD (reference sequence). This CDR3 is built from 13 residues. V lost 2 bases, J lost 6 bases, and 11 bases lay in between. As DNA, the CDR3 is TGCGCCAGCAGTGAGCTCCAACGGGGCGAGCAGTACTTC. This gives the protein CASSELQRGEQYF.

This chain connects TRBV9 to TRBJ2-1, with 10 positions matching TRBD2. The CDR3 is 15 amino acids. V trimming: 3 bases; J trimming: 4 bases; junction bases outside the gene matches: 4. Per the germline V gene, CDR1 is SGDLS and CDR2 is YYNGEE. CDR3 amino acids: CASSDLAGEYNEQFF. CDR3 sequence (DNA): TGTGCCAGCAGCGACCTAGCGGGGGAATACAATGAGCAGTTCTTC.